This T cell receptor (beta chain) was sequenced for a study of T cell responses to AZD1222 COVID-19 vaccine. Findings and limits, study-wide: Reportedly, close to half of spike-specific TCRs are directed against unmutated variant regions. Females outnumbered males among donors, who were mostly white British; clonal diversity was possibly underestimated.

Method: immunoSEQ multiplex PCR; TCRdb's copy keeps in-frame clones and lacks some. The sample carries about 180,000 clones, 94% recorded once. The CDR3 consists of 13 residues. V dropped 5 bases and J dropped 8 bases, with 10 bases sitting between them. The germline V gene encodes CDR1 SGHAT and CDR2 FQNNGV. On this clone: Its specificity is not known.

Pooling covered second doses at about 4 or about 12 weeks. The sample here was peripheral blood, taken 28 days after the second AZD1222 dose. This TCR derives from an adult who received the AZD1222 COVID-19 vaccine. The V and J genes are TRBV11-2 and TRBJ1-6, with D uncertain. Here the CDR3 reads CASSPSSYSPLHF. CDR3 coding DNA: TGTGCCAGCAGCCCAAGTTCTTATTCACCCCTCCACTTT. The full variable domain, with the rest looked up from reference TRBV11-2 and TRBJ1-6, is EAGVAQSPRYKIIEKRQSVAFWCNPISGHATLYWYQQILGQGPKLLIQFQNNGVVDDSQLPKDRFSAERLKGVDSTLKIQPAKLEDSAVYLCASSPSSYSPLHFGNGTRLTVT.